This T cell receptor (beta chain) was recorded in a study of beta chain features in type 1 diabetes. Study conclusions and caveats: Type 1 diabetes patients had moderately but significantly shorter TCRB CDR3s in all four CD4+ subsets.

Naive, central memory, regulatory and stem cell-like memory cells within the CD4+ compartment were sorted using CD45RO/CCR7/CD25/CD127/CD95/CD27. This CDR3 spans 15 amino acids. CDR1 is SGHTA and CDR2 is FQGNSA in the germline V gene. The V and J ends lost 1 base and 2 bases respectively, with 9 bases between them. For this clone: Antigen: not known.

cDNA synthesis used the whole RNA isolate, giving expressed TCRB sequences. Average reads for naive, central memory and regulatory T cell samples were roughly 3.5 million. This table comes from immunoSEQ multiplex PCR, and its TCRdb copy is limited to in-frame clones, with some not included. Here the sample spans a few hundred thousand clones, more than 11% being singletons. The sequence was collected from a man aged 25-40 years with type 1 diabetes. The genes are TRBV7-2 and TRBJ1-5; D perhaps matches TRBD1 (5 bases). The sequenced material came from naive CD4+ T cells from blood. CDR3 sequence reads: CASSLDRIRNQPQHF. For the CDR3, the DNA is TGTGCCAGCAGCTTAGACAGGATCCGCAATCAGCCCCAGCATTTT.